This TCR beta chain was captured in a study of regulatory T cells in long-lasting Graves disease (dated by TCRdb to the early 2020s). In the study overall: To count as having persistent Graves' disease, a patient had to have received antithyroid drug treatment for over 5 years with TSH receptor autoantibodies remaining persistently positive. In the clinical cohort, patients with persistent Graves' disease had used antithyroid drugs for an average of about 10 years. This study used TCR sequencing and RNA sequencing of peripheral blood to compare persistent Graves' disease patients against newly diagnosed Graves' disease patients. A total of roughly 33 samples were covered by TCR sequencing, comprising some 13 persistent and around 20 newly diagnosed Graves' disease patients. The study was registered as a clinical trial and conducted in China.

The paper as a whole reports these results and caveats: Peripheral blood alone was examined, since thyroid tissue, which constituted the primary lesion, could not be accessed. Patients with persistent disease shared more public clonotypes (approximately 2,500) than newly diagnosed patients did (nearly 1,000). Lower TCR Shannon entropy and fewer highly expanded clones were observed in persistent Graves' disease patients than in newly diagnosed patients, which suggested clonal expansion. TRBV28, TRBJ1-2 and TRBJ2-5 were preferentially used in persistent disease, while TRBV20-1 and TRBJ2-1 were favored in newly diagnosed disease. As a limitation, the authors acknowledged that the small sample size may reduce accuracy. Only the TCR beta chain was sequenced and analyzed.

Receptors were amplified or captured by multiplex PCR. Sequenced on an Illumina HiSeq 4000. iRepertoire HTBI primers and Arm-PCR amplification of CDR3 regions were used to construct TCR beta libraries. Before sequencing, the PCR products underwent gel purification. As for the authors' bioinformatics: Across samples, fewer than 70 TRBV and approximately 15 TRBJ segments were identified and used for gene usage analysis of CDR3 amino acid clonotypes. COPE and FqMerger were used to merge filtered high-quality paired reads into contigs. Contigs were aligned with BLAST to IMGT TRBV, TRBD and TRBJ reference genes, and CDR3 was defined per IMGT. Any clonotype with a frequency above 0.1% was counted as a highly expanded clone. Shannon entropy was used to measure repertoire diversity, and the Gini coefficient was used to measure V-J evenness. A clonotype found in more than one individual was treated as public. The raw public reads went through TCRdb reprocessing: fastp at Q25, MiXCR clone calling, in-frame beta chains kept. Rows with one shared CDR3 protein collapse into an entry with the most common genes and DNA. The V and J calls and clone size are TCRdb's, not the authors'. Counted in this sample were about 470,000 distinct CDR3 sequences; roughly 21% of them appeared once. The leading ten clones occupy roughly 6.9% of the sample.

According to the study, the label for this sample's time point signals: persistent/refractory GD, antithyroid drugs over 5 years with positive TRAb. For both TCR sequencing and RNA sequencing, RNA was extracted from PBMCs using TRIzol. Graves' disease was diagnosed according to American Thyroid Association guidelines. Patients for the study were recruited at an endocrinology department in Xi'an, China. Each patient gave about 9.1 milliliters of peripheral blood, collected in an EDTA anticoagulant tube. PBMCs were isolated by Ficoll Paque Plus density gradient separation without further T cell sorting. An Agilent 2100 Bioanalyzer and agarose gel were used to assess RNA quality, and a NanoDrop 2000 was used to measure RNA concentration. There are many counts of this clonotype. The antigen it recognizes is unknown. One base away there is no much larger clone; base qualities are not given. Measured from the cysteine to the phenylalanine, the CDR3 is 17 residues long. The CDR3 DNA has 51 bases and is translated from base 1. Trimming leaves V shorter by 1 base and J shorter by 3 bases, with the junction holding 11 bases beyond the gene matches. The germline V gene gives CDR1 as SGHNT and CDR2 as YENEEA.

The sample was peripheral blood mononuclear cells (PBMCs), taken when the disease was refractory, from a patient treated with antithyroid drugs. The rearrangement combines TRBV11-3 with TRBJ2-5; 7 nucleotides in the junction match TRBD2. This receptor was taken from a female donor with Graves disease. The sequenced DNA is TGTGCCAGCAGCTTAGTAACCGCCGGGACTACTAAAGAGACCCAGTACTTC. Its translation reads: CASSLVTAGTTKETQYF.